Following are 17 T cell receptor beta chains from one sample sequenced in a study of CD8 T cells in Susac syndrome. An input of roughly 0.5 to 1 ug of RNA was subjected to reverse transcription using random hexamers. MiXCR, run by TCRdb on the immunoSEQ multiplex PCR reads, gives a single entry per CDR3 protein. This table holds fewer than 150,000 distinct CDR3 sequences, just under 95% found once. Material for sequencing was CD8+ T cells from PBMCs. These receptors came from a human donor with Susac syndrome.

The chain carries TRBV5-1 and TRBJ1-4, with D perhaps matching TRBD1 (6 bases). The V end lost 0 bases, the J end lost 12 bases, and 12 bases lay between the germline ends. This CDR3 has 13 amino acids. The V gene's germline CDR1 is SGHRS and CDR2 YFSETQ. The CDR3 region is CASSLGSPGELFF. CDR3 bases: TGCGCCAGCAGCTTGGGGTCCCCAGGGGAACTGTTTTTT.

V and J are TRBV27 and TRBJ2-1, with TRBD2 matching over 9 bases. This CDR3 has 14 amino acids. V lost 0 bases and J lost 7; bases outside the gene matches: 1. Germline CDR1 reads MNHEY; CDR2 reads SMNVEV (reference sequence). The CDR3 nucleotides are TGTGCCAGCAGTTTATCTCTAGCGGGAAATGAGCAGTTCTTC. It codes for CASSLSLAGNEQFF.

The chain combines TRBV11-1 with TRBJ2-7; 7 bases fit TRBD2. The germline V gene has CDR1 SGHAT and CDR2 FQDESV (reference sequence). The CDR3 covers 14 residues. With V trimmed by 2 bases and J by 5 bases, 6 bases remained unmatched. Here the CDR3 reads CASSLSGSGDEQYF. Here the CDR3 DNA reads TGTGCCAGCAGCTTATCCGGGAGCGGGGACGAGCAGTACTTC.

This chain connects TRBV12-3 or TRBV12-4 to TRBJ2-5; 8 bases align to TRBD2. This CDR3 region has 14 residues. V gave up 6 bases and J gave up 5 bases; unmatched junction bases: 8. The CDR3 coding sequence is TGTGCCAGCAGCCCCAGCGGGAGCGGGGAGACCCAGTACTTC. Translation gives CASSPSGSGETQYF.

The rearrangement uses TRBV2 and TRBJ2-3, with 7 bases that match TRBD1. V gave up 9 bases and J gave up 1 base; unmatched junction bases: 1. From germline, CDR1 is SNHLY and CDR2 FYNNEI. The CDR3 spans 12 residues. DNA for the CDR3: TGTGCCAGTGGACAGGGCACAGATACGCAGTATTTT. Amino acids: CASGQGTDTQYF.

The chain employs TRBV7-9 and TRBJ2-1, with unresolved D. Germline V gene sequence: CDR1 SEHNR, CDR2 FQNEAQ (reference sequence). There are 14 residues in the CDR3. Trimming removed 1 base at V and 3 bases at J, with 7 bases between. The CDR3 spells CASSLGLIYNEQFF. DNA of the CDR3: TGTGCCAGCAGCTTAGGACTTATCTACAATGAGCAGTTCTTC.

The chain employs TRBV10-3 and TRBJ2-2, with D uncertain. Germline CDR1 is ENHRY and CDR2 is SYGVKD. The CDR3 is 11 amino acids. V lost 4 bases, J lost 10 bases, and 7 bases lay in between. CDR3 protein: CAISGTSELFF. The CDR3 DNA sequence: TGTGCCATCAGTGGGACGTCGGAGCTGTTTTTT.

The chain joins TRBV5-4 to TRBJ2-2; 7 positions match TRBD1. The V gene end was trimmed by 3 bases and the J gene end by 3 bases; junction bases not matched to a gene: 14. The CDR3 loop spans 18 amino acids. CDR1 is SGHNT and CDR2 is YYREEE in the germline V gene (reference sequence). The CDR3 DNA reads TGTGCCAGCAGCTCAACACCGGGACAGATGATTTACACCGGGGAGCTGTTTTTT. It codes for CASSSTPGQMIYTGELFF.

V usage is TRBV20-1 and J usage is TRBJ1-3; TRBD1 agrees at 8 bases. J lost 2 bases, V lost 5 bases, and 2 bases had no gene match. This CDR3 region has 13 residues. Germline CDR1 reads DFQATT; CDR2 reads SNEGSKA (reference sequence). Here the CDR3 reads CSAPDRAGNTIYF. DNA of the CDR3: TGCAGTGCTCCGGACAGGGCTGGAAACACCATATATTTT.

This chain links TRBV25-1 with TRBJ2-7; tentatively, D is TRBD2 (6 bases). Per the germline V gene, CDR1 is MGHDK and CDR2 is SYGVNS. This CDR3 has 14 amino acids. V lost 4 bases to trimming and J lost 2 bases, with 12 bases between them. The CDR3 DNA reads as TGTGCCAGCAGTGTGTTCTCGGGGGCCTACGAGCAGTACTTC. It encodes CASSVFSGAYEQYF.

The rearrangement joins TRBV27 to TRBJ1-5; 9 nucleotides line up with TRBD1. The CDR3 extends over 16 amino acids. CDR1 MNHEY and CDR2 SMNVEV come from the germline V gene (reference sequence). V lost 4 bases, J lost 4 bases, and 8 bases stayed unmatched. The CDR3 protein is CASSSGTGNGNQPQHF. The CDR3 DNA is TGTGCCAGCAGTTCCGGGACAGGGAATGGAAATCAGCCCCAGCATTTT.

J is TRBJ1-1 and V is TRBV4-1; D unclear. Germline V gene sequence: CDR1 MGHRA, CDR2 YSYEKL. The CDR3 length is 17 residues. The V end lost 2 bases, the J end lost 4 bases, and 20 bases lay between the germline ends. The CDR3 loop is CASSQPLQAKVGTEAFF. The CDR3 DNA reads as TGCGCCAGCAGCCAACCCCTGCAGGCGAAGGTTGGCACTGAAGCTTTCTTT.

V gene TRBV27 combines with J gene TRBJ1-1, with D perhaps matching TRBD1 (5 bases). The CDR3 consists of 13 residues. Deletions cut 4 bases from V and 5 bases from J, with 11 bases between. CDR1 is MNHEY, CDR2 SMNVEV, per germline (reference sequence). The CDR3 region is CASSSGGYTEAFF. The CDR3 DNA follows: TGTGCCAGCAGTTCTGGGGGATATACTGAAGCTTTCTTT.

J is TRBJ2-7 and V is TRBV20-1, with D unclear. Germline CDR1 is DFQATT and CDR2 is SNEGSKA (reference sequence). This CDR3 is built from 15 residues. The V and J ends lost 3 bases and 2 bases respectively, with 17 bases between them. The CDR3 DNA is TGCAGTGCTAGGGATGCAGGTGGGAATACCTACGAGCAGTACTTC. Translating gives CSARDAGGNTYEQYF.

This clonotype was counted between two and nine times. The chain has TRBV29-1 and TRBJ2-7; D call uncertain. Germline lookup yields CDR1 SQVTM and CDR2 ANQGSEA. Trimming took 6 bases from V and 3 from J, leaving 9 bases between them. This CDR3 has 11 residues. The CDR3 nucleotides read TGCAGCGTGCTACTGGACTACGAGCAGTACTTC. This encodes CSVLLDYEQYF.

The chain employs TRBV11-2 and TRBJ2-3, with 7 positions matching TRBD2. The CDR3 covers 17 residues. The trim removed 1 base at V and 5 bases at J, leaving 12 bases unmatched. Germline V gene data show CDR1 as SGHAT and CDR2 as FQNNGV. Written as DNA, the CDR3 is TGTGCCAGCAGCTTAGGAGATCGGGGAGGGCGCGAAGATACGCAGTATTTT. It translates to CASSLGDRGGREDTQYF.

The chain links TRBV6-1 to TRBJ2-3; D possibly corresponds to TRBD1 (7 bases). The CDR3 length is 16 residues. Germline V gene sequence: CDR1 MNHNS, CDR2 SASEGT. The V end lost 7 bases, the J end lost 2 bases, and 19 bases lay between the germline ends. CDR3 sequence: CASTKRAGGLTDTQYF. The CDR3 region has the DNA TGTGCCAGCACCAAGCGGGCAGGGGGACTCACAGATACGCAGTATTTT.